The next 8 T cell receptor beta chains were all read from a single sample in a study of a mutant IDH1 vaccine in newly diagnosed glioma. Their antigens remain unidentified. Time point reported: week 35, safety follow-up. Doses comprised 300 ug of mutant IDH1 20-mer peptide each, plus topical imiquimod. The data were produced by immunoSEQ multiplex PCR, yet TCRdb's version contains in-frame clones alone and is incomplete. The sample consists of around 52,000 clones, about three quarters of them appearing once. Sequencing used PBMCs, obtained from a glioma patient whose treatment included an IDH1 peptide vaccine. The receptors shown here come from a man in his forties or fifties with glioma.

V usage is TRBV11-3 and J usage is TRBJ2-7; no firm D call. The germline V and J ends were trimmed by 5 bases and 4 bases, with 9 bases remaining between them. This CDR3 spans 12 amino acids. The germline CDR1 and CDR2 sequences are SGHNT and YENEEA. CDR3 in amino acids: CASSLGSYEQYV. The CDR3 nucleotides are TGTGCCAGCAGCCTTGGGTCTTACGAGCAGTACGTC.

The chain uses TRBV6-6 and TRBJ2-5; a weak D match, TRBD1 (6 bases). TRBJ2-7 matches the DNA end more closely, so the J call is doubtful. Germline V gives CDR1 MNHNY, CDR2 SVGAGI (reference sequence). The CDR3 extends over 14 amino acids. CDR3 region: CASSPTGPSYEQYF. The CDR3 region has the DNA TGTGCCAGCAGTCCTACAGGGCCTTCCTACGAGCAGTACTTC.

The genes are TRBV20-1 and TRBJ1-2, with no clear D. Trimming took off 7 bases at V and 4 bases at J, with 10 bases between the two ends. Germline V gene sequence: CDR1 DFQATT, CDR2 SNEGSKA (reference sequence). This CDR3 has 11 amino acids. The CDR3 DNA is TGCAGTGTCGGAGGACTCTATGGCTACACCTTC. This translates into CSVGGLYGYTF.

This clone was seen a handful of times. The chain employs TRBV5-6 and TRBJ2-7; a possible D gene is TRBD2 (5 bases). V dropped 0 bases and J dropped 3 bases, with 10 bases sitting between them. CDR1 is SGHDT and CDR2 is YYEEEE in the germline V gene. The CDR3 has 14 residues. The CDR3 nucleotides are TGTGCCAGCAGCTTGGGGGCTAGCTTCTACGAGCAGTACTTC. This encodes CASSLGASFYEQYF.

This chain connects TRBV15 to TRBJ2-1; possible D gene TRBD2, 5 bases. Germline V CDR1 and CDR2: LNHNV, YYDKDF (reference sequence). The CDR3 has 15 amino acids. V was clipped by 1 base and J by 2 bases, with 9 bases between them. The DNA of the CDR3 is TGTGCCACCAGCAGAGCGGGGATCCCCTACAATGAGCAGTTCTTC. It yields the protein CATSRAGIPYNEQFF.

The chain links TRBV2 to TRBJ1-6; the D is unclear. Trimming took off 4 bases at V and 3 bases at J, with 10 bases between the two ends. The CDR3 spans 15 residues. CDR1 is SNHLY, CDR2 FYNNEI, per germline. CDR3 DNA: TGTGCCAGCAGTGCGACGGCAGGCTATAATTCACCCCTCCACTTT. It encodes CASSATAGYNSPLHF.

The chain uses TRBV29-1 and TRBJ1-4; D is perhaps TRBD1 (5 bases). Trimming pared 3 bases from V and 4 bases from J, leaving 6 bases between. The germline V gene has CDR1 SQVTM and CDR2 ANQGSEA. The CDR3 has 12 amino acids. This CDR3 reads CSVEDNNEKLFF. As DNA, the CDR3 is TGCAGCGTTGAGGACAATAATGAAAAACTGTTTTTT.

Here the CDR3 DNA reads TGTGCCAGCGGGACTAGCGGGAGGGCAAGAGAGCAGTTCTTC. This codes for CASGTSGRAREQFF. The chain couples TRBV11-2 to TRBJ2-1; 16 positions match TRBD2. This CDR3 spans 14 amino acids. Germline V lookup: CDR1 SGHAT, CDR2 FQNNGV. V shed 8 bases and J 10 bases; nucleotides not matched to a gene: 5. The full variable domain, in which reference TRBV11-2 and TRBJ2-1 provide the parts outside the CDR3, is EAGVAQSPRYKIIEKRQSVAFWCNPISGHATLYWYQQILGQGPKLLIQFQNNGVVDDSQLPKDRFSAERLKGVDSTLKIQPAKLEDSAVYLCASGTSGRAREQFFGPGTRLTVL.